This T cell receptor (beta chain) was sequenced in a study of blood T cells in healthy people across ages. Across the whole study: For every two T cells, template switching captured about one barcoded beta molecule. Study outcomes and limitations: Comparison with aged donors showed that long-lived donors had more naive CD4+ cells and higher diversity. Donor CMV status was unknown, possibly confounding expanded clonotype changes. A strong correlation was seen between TCR beta diversity and naive T cell percentage.

Primers used in a second PCR of about 7 to 12 cycles were a sample-barcoded 5' primer and a J-beta primer mix. One entry per CDR3 protein, called by TCRdb with MiXCR from the 5' RACE reads. The sample consists of 1.2 million to 1.5 million distinct CDR3 sequences, approximately 59% of them appearing once. This clonotype has only one observation. Its antigen is unidentified. Trimming removed 4 bases from V and 0 bases from J, with 16 bases in between. This CDR3 has 16 residues. CDR1 and CDR2 from the germline V gene are LGHNA and YSLEER. Sequences were obtained from blood. The chain couples TRBV4-3 to TRBJ2-7, with D maybe TRBD2 (7 bases). This clonotype originated in a man aged 18 to 30 in good health. CDR3 in DNA: TGCGCCAGCAGCCCAACCGGGGGGCCCCTCTCCTACGAGCAGTACTTC. It encodes CASSPTGGPLSYEQYF.